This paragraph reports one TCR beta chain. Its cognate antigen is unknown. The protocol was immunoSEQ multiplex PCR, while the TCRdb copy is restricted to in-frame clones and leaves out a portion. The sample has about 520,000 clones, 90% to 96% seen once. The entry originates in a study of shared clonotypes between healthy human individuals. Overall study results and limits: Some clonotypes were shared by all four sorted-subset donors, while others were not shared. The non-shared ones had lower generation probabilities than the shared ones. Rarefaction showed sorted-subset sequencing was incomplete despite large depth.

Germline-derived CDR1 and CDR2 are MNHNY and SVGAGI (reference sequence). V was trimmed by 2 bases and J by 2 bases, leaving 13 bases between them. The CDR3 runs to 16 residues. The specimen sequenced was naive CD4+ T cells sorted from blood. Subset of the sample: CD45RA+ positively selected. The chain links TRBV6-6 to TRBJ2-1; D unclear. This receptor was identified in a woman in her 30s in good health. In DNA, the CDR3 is TGTGCCAGCAGTTACAGTCGGCAGTCCACCTACAATGAGCAGTTCTTC. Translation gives CASSYSRQSTYNEQFF.